The 13 T cell receptor beta chains listed next were all sequenced from one sample in a study of blood T cell repertoires in COVID-19. Profiled with immunoSEQ multiplex PCR; TCRdb holds only in-frame clones, not every one. The top ten hold 1.5% to 2% of the sample, which has around 100,000 clones, 75% to 90% seen once. Sequencing was carried out using peripheral blood. Receptors were obtained from a man aged 80 or over with acute or convalescent COVID-19.

The gene calls are TRBV28 and TRBJ2-3; 10 bases match TRBD1. Looked up from germline, CDR1 is MDHEN and CDR2 is SYDVKM. The V gene end was trimmed by 10 bases and the J gene end by 3 bases; junction bases not matched to a gene: 4. CDR3 length equals 13 residues. The CDR3 DNA reads as TGTGCCACTAGGACAGGGGGAACAGATACGCAGTATTTT. Its protein product is CATRTGGTDTQYF.

J is TRBJ2-3 and V is TRBV28, with 12 bases fitting TRBD2. After removal of 7 bases from V and 3 bases from J, the junction contained 11 bases not matched to a gene. Germline V gives CDR1 MDHEN, CDR2 SYDVKM. The CDR3 sequence is 17 residues long. The CDR3 region is CASNYAGLAGGTDTQYF. CDR3 DNA sequence: TGTGCCAGCAACTACGCCGGGCTAGCGGGAGGGACAGATACGCAGTATTTT.

The chain couples TRBV19 to TRBJ2-5; the match to TRBD2 covers 11 bases. The CDR3 covers 14 residues. Germline CDR1 LNHDA, CDR2 SQIVND (reference sequence). Losses at the gene ends were 7 bases for V and 7 bases for J; bases not matched to a gene: 8. This CDR3 is CASNQVAGGGTQYF. For the CDR3, the DNA is TGTGCCAGTAACCAGGTAGCGGGAGGGGGGACCCAGTACTTC.

This rearrangement joins TRBV2 to TRBJ2-7, with TRBD1 matching 9 bases. Germline CDR1 reads SNHLY; CDR2 reads FYNNEI. The CDR3 runs 13 residues. With V trimmed by 1 base and J by 12 bases, 7 bases remained unmatched. The CDR3 DNA reads TGTGCCAGCAGTGAAGGCGGGACAGGGAGTCGGTACTTC. Protein product: CASSEGGTGSRYF.

The chain couples TRBV9 to TRBJ2-1, with D hard to call. This CDR3 has 14 residues. The germline V gene has CDR1 SGDLS and CDR2 YYNGEE. The V and J ends lost 0 bases and 8 bases respectively, with 12 bases between them. CDR3 sequence: CASSVGVARYEQFF. CDR3 nucleotides: TGTGCCAGCAGCGTAGGGGTCGCTAGGTATGAGCAGTTCTTC.

This clone was counted a few times. This chain uses TRBV5-4 with TRBJ2-7; a weak D match, TRBD1 (6 bases). Trimming shortened V by 2 bases and J by 0 bases, and 6 bases separated the two germline ends. Germline CDR1 reads SGHNT; CDR2 reads YYREEE (reference sequence). The CDR3 has 13 residues. This CDR3 is CASSLQGSYEQYF. The CDR3 region has the DNA TGTGCCAGCAGCTTACAGGGCTCCTACGAGCAGTACTTC. The whole variable domain, filled in from reference TRBV5-4 and TRBJ2-7, reads ETGVTQSPTHLIKTRGQQVTLRCSSQSGHNTVSWYQQALGQGPQFIFQYYREEENGRGNFPPRFSGLQFPNYSSELNVNALELDDSALYLCASSLQGSYEQYFGPGTRLTVT.

The chain couples TRBV28 to TRBJ1-6; D is uncertain. Germline V CDR1 and CDR2: MDHEN, SYDVKM. Between the trimmed V and J ends, which lost 6 bases and 7 bases, there was a span of 22 bases. CDR3 length: 17 amino acids. Here the CDR3 reads CASSLLTGRQANSPLHF. CDR3 sequence (DNA): TGTGCCAGCAGCCTTTTGACTGGTAGGCAAGCGAATTCACCCCTCCACTTT.

V usage is TRBV28 and J usage is TRBJ1-4; no firm D call. The CDR3 consists of 12 residues. The V gene lost 4 bases and the J gene lost 7 bases, with 7 bases spanning the gap. CDR1 is MDHEN and CDR2 is SYDVKM in the germline V gene. CDR3 nucleotide sequence: TGTGCCAGCAGTTCCAGGCCTGAAAAACTGTTTTTT. This sequence encodes CASSSRPEKLFF.

The chain combines TRBV19 with TRBJ2-1; 8 bases line up with TRBD2. Germline lookup yields CDR1 LNHDA and CDR2 SQIVND (reference sequence). This CDR3 region has 16 residues. V lost 2 bases to trimming and J lost 8 bases; unmatched junction nucleotides: 11. CDR3 sequence: CASSINFAGGIDEQFF. CDR3 DNA: TGTGCCAGTAGTATAAATTTCGCGGGAGGAATTGATGAGCAGTTCTTC.

The V gene is TRBV6-5, the J gene TRBJ2-2; TRBD1 might be the D (5 bases). The CDR3 length is 12 residues. Germline V gene lookup returns CDR1 MNHEY and CDR2 SVGAGI. Trimming shortened V by 6 bases and J by 5 bases, and 7 bases separated the two germline ends. This chain's CDR3 is CASSRATGELFF. In nucleotides, the CDR3 is TGTGCCAGCAGCAGGGCTACCGGGGAGCTGTTTTTT.

This chain joins TRBV19 and TRBJ1-2; 7 nucleotides agree with TRBD1. Germline values: CDR1 LNHDA, CDR2 SQIVND (reference sequence). After removal of 6 bases from V and 6 bases from J, the junction contained 4 bases not matched to a gene. The CDR3 covers 12 residues. The CDR3 coding sequence is TGTGCCAGTAGCTGGACAGGTGATGGCTACACCTTC. Protein product: CASSWTGDGYTF.

J is TRBJ2-7 and V is TRBV5-1; D possibly corresponds to TRBD1 (5 bases). This CDR3 is 15 amino acids long. V was cut by 5 bases and J by 0 bases, with 15 bases left in between. The germline V gene has CDR1 SGHRS and CDR2 YFSETQ. This CDR3 is CASSWRQSSSYEQYF. CDR3 DNA sequence: TGCGCCAGCAGTTGGCGACAGTCGAGCTCCTACGAGCAGTACTTC.

The chain recombines TRBV9 with TRBJ1-5, with 9 bases identical to TRBD1. Germline trimming cut 3 bases from V and 9 bases from J; bases unmatched to any gene: 7. The CDR3 has 14 amino acids. Germline values: CDR1 SGDLS, CDR2 YYNGEE. The CDR3 loop is CASSAQGTGRPQHF. DNA for the CDR3: TGTGCCAGCAGCGCACAGGGGACAGGGAGGCCCCAGCATTTT.